The following is a T cell receptor (beta chain) sequence with its context. Its antigen is as yet unknown. Survey-level immunoSEQ v3.0 assays were run. Produced via immunoSEQ multiplex PCR; TCRdb's table is partial and in-frame only. Among several thousand clones listed, over 75% were seen once. This specimen comes from a study of long-term antiretroviral therapy in people with HIV. Study findings and constraints: Relative to transplant donor controls, diversity remained lower despite increasing after ART.

The CDR3 is made up of 14 amino acids. Germline V gene sequence: CDR1 SNHLY, CDR2 FYNNEI. The ends were cut back, 6 bases at V and 3 bases at J, with 15 bases in the middle. Sequenced here: unsorted PBMCs, sampled around 2.6 years before starting antiretroviral therapy. The chain links TRBV2 to TRBJ2-7, with no clear D. This clonotype originated in a man in his forties with HIV. The CDR3 reads CASSAQVSYYEQYF. CDR3 bases: TGTGCCAGCAGCGCCCAAGTCAGCTACTACGAGCAGTACTTC.